The rows below give T cell receptor beta chains drawn from one sample of a study of neoadjuvant nivolumab and ipilimumab in lung cancer. Clones were sequenced by immunoSEQ multiplex PCR, and TCRdb holds only the in-frame ones, with some missing. The sample has 5,000 to 6,500 clones, 65% seen once. The input for sequencing was tumor tissue, taken after neoadjuvant nivolumab, alone or with ipilimumab, at or shortly before surgery. The receptors originated from an adult with non-small cell lung cancer. CDR3s include the opening cysteine and the closing phenylalanine or tryptophan. Each record gives: clone size, D gene, V gene, J gene, CDR3 DNA, CDR3 protein. D genes are given only for firm matches. Part of the rows lack a size; the others show once, few, many or a class for expanded clones.

abundance: NA
d_gene: TRBD1
v_gene: TRBV5-1
j_gene: TRBJ1-2
CDR3nt: TGCGCCAGCAGCAGGGAGACAGGGGAAGGCTACACCTTC
CDR3aa: CASSRETGEGYTF

abundance: once
d_gene: NA
v_gene: TRBV11-3
j_gene: TRBJ2-1
CDR3nt: TGTGCCAGCAGCTTAGATGGGAACAGTAACAATGAGCAGTTCTTC
CDR3aa: CASSLDGNSNNEQFF

abundance: NA
d_gene: NA
v_gene: TRBV15
j_gene: TRBJ2-7
CDR3nt: TGTGCCACCAGCCGAGGGGGTCGTCGAGTCTACGAGCAGTACTTC
CDR3aa: CATSRGGRRVYEQYF

abundance: NA
d_gene: TRBD1
v_gene: TRBV18
j_gene: TRBJ2-7
CDR3nt: TGTGCCAGCGCACCTCGGGACAGGGAAAGCGGGCAGTACTTC
CDR3aa: CASAPRDRESGQYF

abundance: NA
d_gene: NA
v_gene: TRBV19
j_gene: TRBJ1-5
CDR3nt: TGTGCCAGTAGTAGACAGCTCGGGGAGCCCCAGCATTTT
CDR3aa: CASSRQLGEPQHF

abundance: few
d_gene: NA
v_gene: TRBV5-1
j_gene: TRBJ2-3
CDR3nt: TGCGCCAGCAGCTACCTAGCGACCTACACAGATACGCAGTATTTT
CDR3aa: CASSYLATYTDTQYF

abundance: NA
d_gene: TRBD1
v_gene: TRBV5-1
j_gene: TRBJ1-2
CDR3nt: TGCGCCAGCAGCTTGGGACAGGGGGCGGATGGCTACACCTTC
CDR3aa: CASSLGQGADGYTF

abundance: NA
d_gene: NA
v_gene: TRBV5-1
j_gene: TRBJ2-1
CDR3nt: TGCGCCAGCAGCGAGCACAGCTTAGCAAGGGCAAACAATGAGCAGTTCTTC
CDR3aa: CASSEHSLARANNEQFF

abundance: NA
d_gene: TRBD2
v_gene: TRBV28
j_gene: TRBJ2-1
CDR3nt: TGTGCCAGCAGCCCTCTAGCGGGAGCGGTCAATGAGCAGTTCTTC
CDR3aa: CASSPLAGAVNEQFF

abundance: NA
d_gene: TRBD1
v_gene: TRBV27
j_gene: TRBJ2-1
CDR3nt: TGTGCCAGCAGTGTACCGGGACAGTACAATGAGCAGTTCTTC
CDR3aa: CASSVPGQYNEQFF

abundance: NA
d_gene: TRBD2
v_gene: TRBV2
j_gene: TRBJ2-1
CDR3nt: TGTGCCAGCATGTCTAGCGGGATCGTAGTCCTTTACAATGAGCAGTTCTTC
CDR3aa: CASMSSGIVVLYNEQFF

abundance: NA
d_gene: NA
v_gene: TRBV5-1
j_gene: TRBJ2-7
CDR3nt: TGCGCCAGCAGCCCGACAGGAGAAGGATACGAGCAGTACTTC
CDR3aa: CASSPTGEGYEQYF

abundance: NA
d_gene: NA
v_gene: TRBV27
j_gene: TRBJ1-1
CDR3nt: TGTGCCAGCAGTCCCCAACCGGGACGGAGTGAAGCTTTCTTT
CDR3aa: CASSPQPGRSEAFF

abundance: NA
d_gene: NA
v_gene: TRBV2
j_gene: TRBJ1-1
CDR3nt: TGTGCCAGCAGGGGGACTTATACCGGACAGTACATGAACACTGAAGCTTTCTTT
CDR3aa: CASRGTYTGQYMNTEAFF

abundance: few
d_gene: NA
v_gene: TRBV2
j_gene: TRBJ2-2
CDR3nt: TGTGCCAGCAGCCCCCGGGCAGGGGCTGCCGGGGAGCTGTTTTTT
CDR3aa: CASSPRAGAAGELFF

abundance: NA
d_gene: NA
v_gene: TRBV7-8
j_gene: TRBJ2-1
CDR3nt: TGTGCCAGCAGTACCCCGGGGCAGGTACTTGAGCAGTTCTTC
CDR3aa: CASSTPGQVLEQFF

abundance: NA
d_gene: NA
v_gene: TRBV18
j_gene: TRBJ2-1
CDR3nt: TGTGCCAGCTCACCACCGTTGGGGGGCAATGAGCAGTTCTTC
CDR3aa: CASSPPLGGNEQFF

abundance: NA
d_gene: TRBD1
v_gene: TRBV7-9
j_gene: TRBJ2-5
CDR3nt: TGTGCCAGCAGCTTTGGGGACAGGGCCGGAGAGACCCAGTACTTC
CDR3aa: CASSFGDRAGETQYF